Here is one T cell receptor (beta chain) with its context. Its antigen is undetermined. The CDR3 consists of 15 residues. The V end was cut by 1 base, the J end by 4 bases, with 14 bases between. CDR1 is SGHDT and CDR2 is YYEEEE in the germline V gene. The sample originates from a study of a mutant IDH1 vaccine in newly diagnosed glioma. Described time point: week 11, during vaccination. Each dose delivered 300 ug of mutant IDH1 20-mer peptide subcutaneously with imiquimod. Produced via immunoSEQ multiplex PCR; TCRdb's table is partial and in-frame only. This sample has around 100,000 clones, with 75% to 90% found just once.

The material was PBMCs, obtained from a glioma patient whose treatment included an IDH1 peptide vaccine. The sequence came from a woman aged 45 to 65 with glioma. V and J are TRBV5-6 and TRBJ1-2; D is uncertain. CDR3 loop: CASSLITAVAYGYTF. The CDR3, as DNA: TGTGCCAGCAGCTTGATCACAGCCGTCGCCTATGGCTACACCTTC.